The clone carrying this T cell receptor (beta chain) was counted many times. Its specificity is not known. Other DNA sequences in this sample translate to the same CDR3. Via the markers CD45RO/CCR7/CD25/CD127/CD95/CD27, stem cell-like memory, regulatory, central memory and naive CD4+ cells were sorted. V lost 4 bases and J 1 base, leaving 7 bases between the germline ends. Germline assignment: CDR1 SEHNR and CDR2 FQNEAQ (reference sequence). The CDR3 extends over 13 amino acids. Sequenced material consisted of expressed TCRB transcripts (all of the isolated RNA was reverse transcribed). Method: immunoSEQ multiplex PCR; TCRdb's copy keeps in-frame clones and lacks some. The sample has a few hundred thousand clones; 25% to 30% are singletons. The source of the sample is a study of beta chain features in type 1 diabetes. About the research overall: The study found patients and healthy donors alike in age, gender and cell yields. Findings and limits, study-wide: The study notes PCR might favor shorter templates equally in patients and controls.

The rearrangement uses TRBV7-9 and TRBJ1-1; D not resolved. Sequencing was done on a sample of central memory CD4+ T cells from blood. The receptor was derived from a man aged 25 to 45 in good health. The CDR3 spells CASSWTANTEAFF. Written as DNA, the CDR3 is TGTGCCAGCAGCTGGACTGCGAACACTGAAGCTTTCTTT.